The present entry profiles one T cell receptor (beta chain) with its context. The antigen is not known. TCRdb keeps only in-frame clones here, not all; method: immunoSEQ multiplex PCR. The table includes about 110,000 clones, 85% to 90% detected once. This sample is part of a study of T cell responses to AZD1222 COVID-19 vaccine. Study-level points and caveats: Females outnumbered males among donors, who were mostly white British; clonal diversity was possibly underestimated. Distributed over spike, vaccine-associated CD4 TCRs predominated at 160-218 and 743-854. Baseline testing showed seropositivity in only six or seven AZD1222 recipients.

Germline V gene lookup returns CDR1 SGHNT and CDR2 YYREEE (reference sequence). V was clipped by 3 bases and J by 8 bases, with 20 bases between them. The CDR3 extends over 15 amino acids. The TCR comes from an adult in good health. The specimen comprised peripheral blood, sampled on day 0 of AZD1222 vaccination. The chain links TRBV5-4 to TRBJ1-2; the D gene is possibly TRBD1 (5 bases). CDR3 sequence reads: CASSSGTPGTPGYTF. The CDR3 DNA sequence: TGTGCCAGCAGCTCGGGAACCCCAGGGACTCCGGGCTACACCTTC.